Presented here are 30 T cell receptor beta chains from one specimen sequenced in a study of T cell responses to AZD1222 COVID-19 vaccine (dated by TCRdb to about 2021). The library was built by means of the immunoSEQ multiplex PCR assay. In TCRdb, the immuneACCESS table is reduced to in-frame sequences with V and J assigned. These tables do not hold every clone; where another copy was compared, an unresolved V gene accounts for under half, and the others remain unexplained. The sample table records about 140,000 clones; less than 95% of these occur just once. Roughly 2.8% of the sample lies in the top ten. The time point label here, explained by the study, means: baseline before first vaccination. Source: peripheral blood, taken on day 0 of AZD1222 vaccination. These receptors were obtained from an adult in good health.

This chain links TRBV4-3 with TRBJ1-1; D is undetermined. The CDR3 covers 15 residues. V was pared by 4 bases and J by 7 bases, with 19 bases between. Germline CDR1 is LGHNA and CDR2 is YSLEER. DNA of the CDR3: TGCGCCAGCAGCCTAGACCAGAGACTAGCAAGTGAAGCTTTCTTT. Encoded protein: CASSLDQRLASEAFF.

The chain is built from TRBV4-1 and TRBJ2-1; D is undetermined. The CDR3 length is 13 residues. Trimming shortened V by 1 base and J by 8 bases, and 9 bases separated the two germline ends. Germline V gene data show CDR1 as MGHRA and CDR2 as YSYEKL. The CDR3 here is CASSQGAMDEQFF. CDR3 nucleotide sequence: TGCGCCAGCAGCCAAGGGGCTATGGATGAGCAGTTCTTC.

This clone has only one observation. The sample holds other DNA sequences that translate to the same CDR3. The DNA for the CDR3 is TGTGCCAGCAGCAGAAGTGGGGTGAACACTGAAGCTTTCTTT. Protein: CASSRSGVNTEAFF. The chain is built from TRBV11-3 and TRBJ1-1; D is unresolved. The germline V gene has CDR1 SGHNT and CDR2 YENEEA. Trimming took 5 bases from V and 0 from J, leaving 10 bases between them. CDR3 size: 14 residues.

The J gene is TRBJ1-1, the V gene TRBV6-5; D possibly corresponds to TRBD1 (6 bases). CDR3 length: 14 residues. The V gene's germline CDR1 is MNHEY and CDR2 SVGAGI. The V gene lost 2 bases and the J gene lost 1 base, with 8 bases spanning the gap. The CDR3 sequence is CASSYGTPNTEAFF. As DNA, the CDR3 is TGTGCCAGCAGTTACGGGACACCGAACACTGAAGCTTTCTTT.

This clone was detected only once. The chain has TRBV28 and TRBJ1-2; 10 bases align to TRBD1. The CDR3 loop spans 16 amino acids. V was clipped by 3 bases and J by 8 bases; unmatched bases: 12. The germline CDR1 and CDR2 sequences are MDHEN and SYDVKM. CDR3 sequence reads: CASSFIGQGDVSGYTF. For the CDR3, the DNA is TGTGCCAGCAGTTTCATTGGACAGGGGGACGTTAGCGGCTACACCTTC.

The CDR3 DNA follows: TGTGCCAGCAGTTCGGGACGGCGACTAGCCAAAAACATTCAGTACTTC. As protein: CASSSGRRLAKNIQYF. J is TRBJ2-4 and V is TRBV28; D possibly matches TRBD1 or TRBD2 (5 bases each). With 4 bases removed from V and 0 bases from J, the gap between germline ends came to 13 bases. From germline, CDR1 is MDHEN and CDR2 SYDVKM. This CDR3 comprises 16 residues.

The chain links TRBV5-4 to TRBJ2-2; D is possibly TRBD2 (6 bases). Per the germline V gene, CDR1 is SGHNT and CDR2 is YYREEE (reference sequence). The length of the CDR3 is 15 residues. V dropped 4 bases and J dropped 1 base, with 11 bases sitting between them. The CDR3 here is CASSRGLENTGELFF. The CDR3, as DNA: TGTGCCAGCAGCAGGGGACTCGAGAACACCGGGGAGCTGTTTTTT.

The chain links TRBV7-3 to TRBJ2-2; unclear D gene. Trimming cost V 4 bases and J 1 base, with 7 bases left between them. The CDR3 has 14 residues. Germline assignment: CDR1 SGHTA and CDR2 FQGTGA. CDR3 bases: TGTGCCAGCAGCTGGCCAGGGAACACCGGGGAGCTGTTTTTT. Amino acids: CASSWPGNTGELFF.

The V and J genes are TRBV5-1 and TRBJ2-2, with 10 bases fitting TRBD2. Unmatched junction bases numbered 6, after V lost 0 bases and J lost 4 bases. This CDR3 has 17 residues. CDR1 is SGHRS and CDR2 is YFSETQ in the germline V gene. CDR3 sequence: CASSLGIGLAVTGELFF. CDR3 in DNA: TGCGCCAGCAGCTTGGGGATCGGACTAGCGGTCACCGGGGAGCTGTTTTTT. The complete variable domain, with remaining parts taken from reference TRBV5-1 and TRBJ2-2, reads KAGVTQTPRYLIKTRGQQVTLSCSPISGHRSVSWYQQTPGQGLQFLFEYFSETQRNKGNFPGRFSGRQFSNSRSEMNVSTLELGDSALYLCASSLGIGLAVTGELFFGEGSRLTVL.

This sequence joins TRBV5-1 and TRBJ2-2, with TRBD2 identical over 9 bases. Germline trimming cut 6 bases from V and 1 base from J; bases unmatched to any gene: 7. Per the germline V gene, CDR1 is SGHRS and CDR2 is YFSETQ. This CDR3 has 16 amino acids. This CDR3 is CASMTRGGLNTGELFF. The CDR3 DNA reads as TGCGCCAGCATGACGCGGGGGGGCTTGAACACCGGGGAGCTGTTTTTT.

The V gene is TRBV7-2, the J gene TRBJ2-7; 8 nucleotides match TRBD2. The CDR3 is 14 residues long. Germline values: CDR1 SGHTA, CDR2 FQGNSA. Trimming at V came to 3 bases and at J to 3 bases, leaving 4 bases not matched to a gene. CDR3 nucleotide sequence: TGTGCCAGCAGCTTGAGAACTAGCGGCTACGAGCAGTACTTC. It yields the protein CASSLRTSGYEQYF. The complete variable domain, with remaining parts taken from reference TRBV7-2 and TRBJ2-7, reads GAGVSQSPSNKVTEKGKDVELRCDPISGHTALYWYRQSLGQGLEFLIYFQGNSAPDKSGLPSDRFSAERTGGSVSTLTIQRTQQEDSAVYLCASSLRTSGYEQYFGPGTRLTVT.

This sequence joins TRBV3-1 (or the pseudogene TRBV3-2) and TRBJ1-2, with D unclear. Germline CDR1 and CDR2: LGHDT and YNNKEL (reference sequence). The CDR3 spans 13 residues. V was shortened by 1 base and J by 0 bases, with 3 bases between the two germline ends. The CDR3 protein is CASSQVSNYGYTF. CDR3 in DNA: TGTGCCAGCAGCCAAGTTTCTAACTATGGCTACACCTTC.

V is TRBV10-3 and J is TRBJ2-1, with TRBD2 matching 9 bases. CDR1 and CDR2 from the germline V gene are ENHRY and SYGVKD. CDR3 length: 15 amino acids. Trimming at V came to 4 bases and at J to 7 bases, leaving 8 bases not matched to a gene. CDR3 residues: CAISAMRGGANEQFF. The CDR3 DNA is TGTGCCATCAGTGCCATGCGGGGGGGTGCTAATGAGCAGTTCTTC.

The chain's CDR3 is CAISGGTANTEAFF. The CDR3 DNA follows: TGTGCCATCAGTGGGGGGACGGCGAACACTGAAGCTTTCTTT. The V call is TRBV10-3, the J call TRBJ1-1, with D possibly TRBD1 on 5 matching bases. V lost 4 bases and J lost 1, with 10 bases in between. The CDR3 runs to 14 residues. Germline CDR1 ENHRY, CDR2 SYGVKD.

This chain connects TRBV10-1 to TRBJ1-1; D might be TRBD1 (5 bases). V was trimmed by 6 bases and J by 0 bases, leaving 11 bases between them. The CDR3 contains 14 residues. The V gene's germline CDR1 is WNHNN and CDR2 SYGVQD (reference sequence). The CDR3 is CASSPGGLNTEAFF. The CDR3 nucleotides are TGCGCCAGCAGCCCCGGGGGGTTGAACACTGAAGCTTTCTTT.

The chain recombines TRBV5-6 with TRBJ2-7; 7 bases line up with TRBD1. Germline assignment: CDR1 SGHDT and CDR2 YYEEEE. This CDR3 has 14 residues. V lost 2 bases to trimming and J lost 4 bases; unmatched junction nucleotides: 6. The CDR3: CASSLIGRGYEQYF. CDR3 in DNA: TGTGCCAGCAGCTTAATCGGCAGGGGGTACGAGCAGTACTTC.

The genes are TRBV6-1 and TRBJ2-7; no reliable D call. Germline V gives CDR1 MNHNS, CDR2 SASEGT. This CDR3 has 12 residues. V lost 3 bases, J lost 6 bases, and 9 bases lay in between. CDR3 in amino acids: CASSDMSGEQYF. In DNA, the CDR3 is TGTGCCAGCAGTGACATGTCCGGCGAGCAGTACTTC.

Only a few counts were recorded for this clone. The rearrangement uses TRBV5-1 and TRBJ2-7; 9 nucleotides match TRBD2. Germline V CDR1 and CDR2: SGHRS, YFSETQ. This CDR3 spans 15 amino acids. The V segment lost 4 bases and the J segment 1 base; nucleotides outside the gene matches: 6. The CDR3: CASSPGGRDSYEQYF. The DNA for the CDR3 is TGCGCCAGCAGCCCCGGCGGGAGGGATTCCTACGAGCAGTACTTC.

The rearrangement links TRBV28 to TRBJ2-3, with D perhaps matching TRBD2 (5 bases). The CDR3 has 15 residues. Germline CDR1 is MDHEN and CDR2 is SYDVKM. V lost 2 bases to trimming and J lost 1 base, with 10 bases between them. The CDR3 is CASSLPLSGTDTQYF. The CDR3 DNA follows: TGTGCCAGCAGTTTACCCCTTAGCGGCACAGATACGCAGTATTTT.

V and J are TRBV6-1 and TRBJ2-1; 7 nucleotides agree with TRBD1. Trimming cost V 2 bases and J 3 bases; bases outside gene matches: 4. The CDR3 loop spans 15 amino acids. Germline CDR1 MNHNS, CDR2 SASEGT. As DNA, the CDR3 is TGTGCCAGCAGTGAATCCGGGACAGACTACAATGAGCAGTTCTTC. It yields the protein CASSESGTDYNEQFF.

The V call is TRBV7-3, the J call TRBJ1-3, with D hard to call. V was trimmed by 7 bases and J by 0 bases, leaving 10 bases between them. Germline V lookup: CDR1 SGHTA, CDR2 FQGTGA. The CDR3 extends over 14 amino acids. The CDR3 loop reads CASNSSFSGNTIYF. CDR3 coding DNA: TGTGCCAGCAACTCATCGTTCTCTGGAAACACCATATATTTT.

The V and J genes are TRBV7-3 and TRBJ1-2; 7 bases agree with TRBD1. This CDR3 is built from 15 residues. V dropped 2 bases and J dropped 2; count of bases not matched to a gene: 5. CDR1 and CDR2 (germline): SGHTA, FQGTGA. This CDR3 reads CASSLLPTGNYGYTF. CDR3 DNA sequence: TGTGCCAGCAGCTTACTTCCGACAGGGAACTATGGCTACACCTTC.

The V gene is TRBV4-2, the J gene TRBJ2-2; 8 nucleotides agree with TRBD2. CDR1 LGHNA and CDR2 YNFKEQ come from the germline V gene. CDR3 size: 16 residues. Trimming cost V 7 bases and J 3 bases; bases outside gene matches: 10. This CDR3 reads CASNSLAGEDTGELFF. The CDR3 DNA follows: TGTGCCAGCAACTCTCTAGCGGGTGAGGACACCGGGGAGCTGTTTTTT.

The chain has TRBV11-2 and TRBJ1-1; D gene unclear. Germline V gene data show CDR1 as SGHAT and CDR2 as FQNNGV. V gave up 4 bases and J gave up 5 bases, with 8 bases separating them. The CDR3 extends over 12 amino acids. The DNA for the CDR3 is TGTGCCAGCAGCTCGTTTGGTACTGAAGCTTTCTTT. Protein product: CASSSFGTEAFF.

The chain recombines TRBV9 with TRBJ1-6; D is uncertain. The CDR3 consists of 11 residues. Trimming stripped 3 bases from V and 7 bases from J, with 2 bases between. Germline CDR1 SGDLS, CDR2 YYNGEE. The CDR3 loop reads CASSANSPLHF. The CDR3, as DNA: TGTGCCAGCAGCGCCAATTCACCCCTCCACTTT.

This clone turned up a few times. The V and J genes are TRBV2 and TRBJ1-2; D unclear. Trimming left V 4 bases short and J 2 bases short, with 8 bases between. The germline CDR1 and CDR2 sequences are SNHLY and FYNNEI. The CDR3 has 13 amino acids. The CDR3 DNA is TGTGCCAGCAGTGCACAGAAGAACTATGGCTACACCTTC. Protein product: CASSAQKNYGYTF.

The gene calls are TRBV9 and TRBJ2-1; TRBD2 is a possible D gene (6 bases). The CDR3 is 14 residues long. V was shortened by 0 bases and J by 8 bases, with 12 bases between the two germline ends. Germline loops: CDR1 SGDLS, CDR2 YYNGEE. The CDR3 region has the DNA TGTGCCAGCAGCGTAGCCGGGAGTCTGGATGAGCAGTTCTTC. It specifies CASSVAGSLDEQFF.

The chain uses TRBV4-2 and TRBJ2-7; D call uncertain. CDR1 and CDR2 from the germline V gene are LGHNA and YNFKEQ. Trimming pared 1 base from V and 0 bases from J, leaving 4 bases between. The CDR3 spans 13 residues. The CDR3 DNA reads TGTGCCAGCAGCCAAGGGTACTCCTACGAGCAGTACTTC. It specifies CASSQGYSYEQYF.

The CDR3 DNA sequence: TGTGCCAGCAGCTTGCCACTAGCGGGAGGCAATGAGCAGTTCTTC. Protein product: CASSLPLAGGNEQFF. This chain connects TRBV5-4 to TRBJ2-1; 12 bases agree with TRBD2. This CDR3 is built from 15 residues. Trimming removed 1 base from V and 6 bases from J; junction bases left unmatched: 2. The germline CDR1 and CDR2 sequences are SGHNT and YYREEE (reference sequence).

CDR3: CASSYPAGGTNEKLFF. CDR3 DNA: TGTGCCAGCAGTTACCCGGCGGGCGGAACTAATGAAAAACTGTTTTTT. The chain uses TRBV6-5 and TRBJ1-4; unclear D gene. CDR1 and CDR2 (germline): MNHEY, SVGAGI. Trimming took off 2 bases at V and 1 base at J, with 11 bases between the two ends. This CDR3 spans 16 amino acids.